This TCR beta chain appears in the sequencing data of a study of blood T cell repertoires in COVID-19 (TCRdb year 2020). About the full investigation: The collaborator samples originated in the United States, Italy and Spain and spanned the acute and convalescent phases of COVID-19. The samples were drawn from two sources: the first 160 participants of the ongoing ImmuneRACE study, and 1,254 subjects contributed by 6 global collaborators. The prospective study material was composed of cDNA or gDNA derived from T cells, B-cell-depleted T cells, or PBMCs. The sample metadata nearly always contained a de-identified subject ID, COVID-19 status, age in years and sex. Subjects who had been exposed to COVID-19, were actively infected with it, or had recovered from it provided the deeply sampled blood TCRbeta repertoires that made up the dataset. Where available, HLA class I and class II types were obtained from metadata supplied by the sample provider rather than from assay-based typing. The repertoires were released in a freely available public database intended as a resource for research on the immune response to SARS-CoV-2.

In Seattle, one collaborating source enrolled patients while the infection was active and tracked those patients longitudinally over the course of disease. Collaborating institutions collected whole blood in K2EDTA tubes following their own protocols. Collaborator samples were shipped for TCRbeta analysis as frozen whole blood, isolated PBMCs, or DNA extracted from either sample type. CDR1 and CDR2 are read off the germline V gene as SNHLY and FYNNEI. V is pruned by 7 bases and J by 1 base, leaving 5 bases of the junction without a gene match. The CDR3, cysteine through phenylalanine, is 14 amino acids long. Only CDR3 DNA remains: 42 bases, in frame from the first base. General conclusions and limits of the study: How much clinical and demographic metadata was included differed by source and by participant, and the metadata was provided uncurated.

The immunoSEQ Assay, a bias-controlled multiplex PCR, was used to amplify TCRbeta CDR3 regions from genomic DNA. As for the authors' bioinformatics: The number of nucleated cells in each sample was estimated from the amplification of reference gene primers within the assay. To quantify the absolute abundance of each unique TCRbeta CDR3 rearrangement, sequence reads were collapsed and filtered. Productive Simpson clonality was computed per sample as the square root of Simpson's diversity index over productive rearrangements. What TCRdb holds here is the immuneACCESS table cut down to in-frame rearrangements. Part of the clones is not present; checked against another copy, under half of the missing clones reflect an unresolved V gene, and the others are unexplained. V, J and clone size derive from that table, while D and trimming were established from the DNA sequence. The sample includes a few hundred thousand clones, with approximately 90% observed a single time. The ten largest clonotypes hold 0.75% to 0.85% of the sample.

As concerns this clone: The antigen it recognizes is unknown. No base quality information exists; no much larger clone differs at one position.

The sample taken for sequencing was peripheral blood. The chain links TRBV2 with TRBJ1-1; 8 central nucleotides agree with TRBD1. This clonotype was sampled from a man aged 18 to 30 with COVID-19, enrolled during active disease. At the DNA level, the sequence is TGTGCCAGCAAAACTACAGGGGGGAACACTGAAGCTTTCTTT. It translates as CASKTTGGNTEAFF.